The 21 T cell receptor beta chains reported below all come from one sample, sequenced in a study of cytotoxic CD8 clonotypes in ibrutinib-treated CLL. Clones were sequenced by immunoSEQ multiplex PCR, and TCRdb holds only the in-frame ones, with some missing. The repertoire consists of tens of thousands of clones, with around four fifths occurring once and the leading ten covering about 38%. Sequencing used PBMCs, obtained after 24 months of ibrutinib treatment. These receptors all come from a human donor with chronic lymphocytic leukemia.

By sample fraction, this clone is medium-sized (0.01 to 0.1%). The J gene is TRBJ2-1, the V gene TRBV2; perhaps TRBD1 as D (5 bases). The CDR3 spans 13 residues. Germline V gene data show CDR1 as SNHLY and CDR2 as FYNNEI. V was shortened by 5 bases and J by 6 bases, with 11 bases between the two germline ends. The CDR3 DNA is TGTGCCAGCAGTCCCCAGGGTTTCAATGAGCAGTTCTTC. As protein: CASSPQGFNEQFF. The whole variable domain, filled in from reference TRBV2 and TRBJ2-1, reads EPEVTQTPSHQVTQMGQEVILRCVPISNHLYFYWYRQILGQKVEFLVSFYNNEISEKSEIFDDQFSVERPDGSNFTLKIRSTKLEDSAMYFCASSPQGFNEQFFGPGTRLTVL.

J is TRBJ2-3 and V is TRBV6-1; 7 bases fit TRBD1. CDR1 is MNHNS, CDR2 SASEGT, per germline. The V gene end was trimmed by 4 bases and the J gene end by 8 bases; junction bases not matched to a gene: 6. The CDR3 runs 13 residues. The CDR3 spells CASSGRGNGTQYF. For the CDR3, the DNA is TGTGCCAGCAGTGGCAGGGGGAATGGTACGCAGTATTTT.

The chain joins TRBV21-1 to TRBJ2-1; the table calls TRBD1, which could not be checked here. TRBV21-1 is reported as a pseudogene. This CDR3 is 15 amino acids long. The CDR3 nucleotides are TGTGCCAGCAGCAAGACAGTCAACTCCTACAATGAGCAGTTCTTC. Its translation is CASSKTVNSYNEQFF.

DNA for the CDR3: TGTGCCTGGAGCGAGGGACTAGCGGGAGGGAGCTACAATGAGCAGTTCTTC. Encoded protein: CAWSEGLAGGSYNEQFF. The rearrangement links TRBV30 to TRBJ2-1; TRBD2 aligns across 16 bases. The CDR3 length is 17 residues. Per germline, CDR1 GTSNPN and CDR2 SVGIG (reference sequence). The trim removed 3 bases at V and 3 bases at J, leaving 5 bases unmatched.

V and J are TRBV5-6 and TRBJ2-5; D is perhaps TRBD2 (5 bases). V was clipped by 5 bases and J by 2 bases, with 16 bases between them. This CDR3 has 15 residues. Per germline, CDR1 SGHDT and CDR2 YYEEEE. The CDR3 region is CASSLARGFQETQYF. For the CDR3, the DNA is TGTGCCAGCAGTTTAGCAAGAGGGTTTCAAGAGACCCAGTACTTC.

This rearrangement joins TRBV10-3 to TRBJ2-6; 9 bases match TRBD2. Germline V gives CDR1 ENHRY, CDR2 SYGVKD. There are 17 residues in the CDR3. J was trimmed by 4 bases and V by 2 bases; bases with no gene match: 6. In nucleotides, the CDR3 is TGTGCCATCAGTGAGGCAGCGGGAGGTTCCGGGGCCAACGTCCTGACTTTC. Residues: CAISEAAGGSGANVLTF.

The chain links TRBV9 to TRBJ2-3; 7 nucleotides line up with TRBD1. J lost 4 bases, V lost 4 bases, and 9 bases had no gene match. The CDR3 has 15 residues. CDR1 is SGDLS, CDR2 YYNGEE, per germline. In DNA, the CDR3 is TGTGCCAGCAGCCCAACCCCAACAGGGGCAGATACGCAGTATTTT. Translation: CASSPTPTGADTQYF. The complete variable domain, with remaining parts taken from reference TRBV9 and TRBJ2-3, reads DSGVTQTPKHLITATGQRVTLRCSPRSGDLSVYWYQQSLDQGLQFLIQYYNGEERAKGNILERFSAQQFPDLHSELNLSSLELGDSALYFCASSPTPTGADTQYFGPGTRLTVL.

The V call is TRBV30, the J call TRBJ2-2; 11 bases line up with TRBD2. Unmatched junction bases numbered 9, after V lost 2 bases and J lost 4 bases. The CDR3 spans 17 residues. The germline V gene has CDR1 GTSNPN and CDR2 SVGIG (reference sequence). CDR3 amino acids: CAWSPLPGLAATGELFF. The CDR3 nucleotides are TGTGCCTGGAGTCCCCTGCCGGGACTAGCGGCCACCGGGGAGCTGTTTTTT.

This clone is termed medium-sized. The chain combines TRBV2 with TRBJ1-1, with unresolved D. This CDR3 comprises 14 residues. Trimming stripped 4 bases from V and 0 bases from J, with 9 bases between. Germline V gene data show CDR1 as SNHLY and CDR2 as FYNNEI. The chain's CDR3 is CASSATVLNTEAFF. CDR3 DNA: TGTGCCAGCAGTGCAACAGTATTGAACACTGAAGCTTTCTTT.

This clone was picked up one time. The chain recombines TRBV21-1 with TRBJ2-5; the D call of TRBD2 is as the table states it, not checked on the DNA. TRBV21-1 is recorded as a pseudogene. This CDR3 contains 15 residues. The CDR3: CASSKGPARGETQYF. CDR3 DNA: TGTGCCAGCAGCAAAGGGCCGGCGCGGGGGGAGACCCAGTACTTC.

The V gene is TRBV7-3, the J gene TRBJ2-2; D may be TRBD1 (5 bases). The CDR3 loop spans 13 amino acids. Trimming stripped 2 bases from V and 5 bases from J, with 6 bases between. Germline CDR1 is SGHTA and CDR2 is FQGTGA. The CDR3 bases are TGTGCCAGCAGCTTAGGGGCGACCGGGGAGCTGTTTTTT. Its protein product is CASSLGATGELFF.

As DNA, the CDR3 is TGTGCCAGCCAGCGGGAGACTTACGAGCAGTACTTC. It specifies CASQRETYEQYF. The genes are TRBV5-5 and TRBJ2-7, with TRBD2 matching over 8 bases. Losses at the gene ends were 7 bases for V and 4 bases for J; bases not matched to a gene: 4. This CDR3 spans 12 amino acids. CDR1 and CDR2 (germline): SGHKS, YYEKEE (reference sequence).

V is TRBV6-5 and J is TRBJ2-3, with D hard to call. V lost 2 bases to trimming and J lost 0 bases, with 12 bases between them. CDR1 MNHEY and CDR2 SVGAGI come from the germline V gene. The CDR3 extends over 16 amino acids. CDR3 protein: CASSYDGGASTDTQYF. CDR3 in DNA: TGTGCCAGCAGTTACGATGGTGGCGCCAGCACAGATACGCAGTATTTT.

The chain uses TRBV28 and TRBJ1-1; TRBD1 is a possible D gene (6 bases). The germline V and J ends were trimmed by 2 bases and 6 bases, with 13 bases remaining between them. Germline V lookup: CDR1 MDHEN, CDR2 SYDVKM. The CDR3 covers 14 residues. The CDR3 region has the DNA TGTGCCAGCAGTTTACCGATACAGGGATCTGAAGCTTTCTTT. It yields the protein CASSLPIQGSEAFF.

The chain combines TRBV7-2 with TRBJ1-2, with 7 bases aligning to TRBD1. This CDR3 has 15 amino acids. The ends lost 1 base at V and 7 bases at J; junction bases unmatched: 9. The germline CDR1 and CDR2 sequences are SGHTA and FQGNSA. This CDR3 is CASSLGGTARGGYTF. CDR3 bases: TGTGCCAGCAGCTTAGGGGGGACAGCCAGAGGTGGCTACACCTTC.

The V call is TRBV28, the J call TRBJ1-2; tentatively, D is TRBD1 (6 bases). This CDR3 comprises 14 residues. V was pared by 4 bases and J by 0 bases, with 9 bases between. CDR1 and CDR2 (germline): MDHEN, SYDVKM. The CDR3 coding sequence is TGTGCCAGCAGTTGGGACAAAGCTAACTATGGCTACACCTTC. This encodes CASSWDKANYGYTF.

V is TRBV28 and J is TRBJ1-5; weak D call: TRBD1 (6 bases). Germline lookup yields CDR1 MDHEN and CDR2 SYDVKM. V was pared by 6 bases and J by 0 bases, with 12 bases between. This CDR3 contains 15 residues. Written as DNA, the CDR3 is TGTGCCAGCAGCAAGACAGGTTTTAGCAATCAGCCCCAGCATTTT. Its translation: CASSKTGFSNQPQHF.

V and J are TRBV18 and TRBJ2-1, with 10 bases aligning to TRBD1. V was clipped by 0 bases and J by 8 bases; unmatched bases: 10. Germline-derived CDR1 and CDR2 are KGHSH and LQKENI. The CDR3 spans 17 residues. The CDR3 region has the DNA TGTGCCAGCTCACCACCGTTGGGACAGGGGATTTTGGATGAGCAGTTCTTC. Amino acid sequence: CASSPPLGQGILDEQFF.

The chain links TRBV19 to TRBJ2-1; 8 bases map to TRBD2. The CDR3 loop spans 16 amino acids. The germline gives CDR1 LNHDA, CDR2 SQIVND (reference sequence). V shed 4 bases, J shed 4 bases, and the junction held 9 bases outside the gene matches. Here the CDR3 DNA reads TGTGCCAGTAGTAGGTCTAGCGGGTTGGCTTACAATGAGCAGTTCTTC. The encoded protein is CASSRSSGLAYNEQFF.

The genes are TRBV14 and TRBJ2-2; 7 positions agree with TRBD1. CDR1 is SGHDN and CDR2 is FVKESK in the germline V gene. The CDR3 loop spans 19 amino acids. V was pared by 4 bases and J by 4 bases, with 18 bases of the junction left unmatched. Here the CDR3 DNA reads TGTGCCAGCAGCCCGGTCGTCGGGACAGTCCGCTCACGCACCGGGGAGCTGTTTTTT. This sequence encodes CASSPVVGTVRSRTGELFF.

This chain uses TRBV4-1 with TRBJ2-7; D not resolved. There are 14 residues in the CDR3. CDR1 is MGHRA, CDR2 YSYEKL, per germline. V lost 2 bases and J 6 bases, leaving 14 bases between the germline ends. This CDR3 reads CASSQQDELGEQYF. DNA of the CDR3: TGCGCCAGCAGCCAACAGGACGAACTGGGCGAGCAGTACTTC.